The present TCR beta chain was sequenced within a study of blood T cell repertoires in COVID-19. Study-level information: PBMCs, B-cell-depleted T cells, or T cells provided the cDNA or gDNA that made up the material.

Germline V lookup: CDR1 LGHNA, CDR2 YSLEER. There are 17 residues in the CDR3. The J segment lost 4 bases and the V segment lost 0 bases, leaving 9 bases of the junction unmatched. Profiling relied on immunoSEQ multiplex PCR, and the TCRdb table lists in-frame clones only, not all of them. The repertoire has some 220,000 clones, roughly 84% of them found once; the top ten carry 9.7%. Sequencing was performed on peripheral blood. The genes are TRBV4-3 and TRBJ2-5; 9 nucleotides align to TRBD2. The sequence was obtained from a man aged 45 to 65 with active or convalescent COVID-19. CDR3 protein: CASSQEGAGGPPETQYF. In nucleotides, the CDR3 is TGCGCCAGCAGCCAAGAGGGAGCGGGGGGCCCTCCAGAGACCCAGTACTTC.